This T cell receptor (gamma chain) stems from a study of Vδ1+ human thymocytes. Broader study findings: The authors advised highly purified populations and single-cell validation. Thymic TRG and TRD repertoires appeared highly polyclonal.

A few counts support this clone. Antigen specificity is unknown. The CDR3 is made up of 12 amino acids. J was trimmed by 8 bases and V by 5 bases; bases with no gene match: 5. Germline values: CDR1 VENAVY, CDR2 YDSYNSRV. Sequences come from RNA converted to cDNA by reverse transcription. Pooled V-gene forward primers with one constant-region reverse primer generated the CDR3 amplicons by multiplex PCR. TCRdb re-called the multiplex PCR reads through CATT. The sample lists tens of thousands of gamma-chain clones; 20% were seen once. The sorted cells were CD3+ Vdelta1+ Vdelta2- thymocytes from alphabeta-depleted thymus. Vdelta1+ thymocyte sorts reached between about 96% and 99.6% purity.

Specimen: Vdelta1+ gamma-delta thymocytes from the thymus. Subset in this sample: FACS-sorted CD3+ TCRalphabeta- TCRVdelta1+ TCRVdelta2- thymocytes. The TCR originated in a girl in the first two years of life who had congenital heart surgery. The rearrangement links TRGV8 to TRGJP2. CDR3 coding DNA: TGTGCCACCTGGGGTATCGATTGGATCAAGACGTTT. It codes for CATWGIDWIKTF.